The present TCR beta chain was sequenced within a study of graft-versus-host responses after intestinal transplantation. About the study: Every recipient underwent anti-thymocyte globulin induction, then tacrolimus and steroids for 2 to 3 years.

This clone appeared a few times. Measured with immunoSEQ multiplex PCR; TCRdb has only the in-frame clones, and not every one. The sample includes about 25,000 clones, 40% of them seen just once. The study's findings and limits: When patients had graft-donor T cell macrochimerism, their allografts held high graft-versus-host to host-versus-graft clonal ratios.

The CDR3 length is 16 residues. The V end was cut by 5 bases, the J end by 5 bases, with 22 bases between. Germline V gives CDR1 SEHNR, CDR2 FQNEAQ (reference sequence). This TCR came from a human patient who received an intestinal transplant. V gene TRBV7-9 combines with J gene TRBJ2-7; tentative D call: TRBD1 (6 bases). Sequencing used alloreactive CD4+ T cells from a mixed lymphocyte reaction culture, obtained before intestinal transplant. Stated subset: CFSE-low proliferating T cells sorted from roughly six-day pre-transplant mixed lymphocyte reaction (GvH or HvG direction). In nucleotides, the CDR3 is TGTGCCAGCAGCCCGCGAGGGGGTACAGGGTTGAACGAGCAGTACTTC. Translation: CASSPRGGTGLNEQYF.